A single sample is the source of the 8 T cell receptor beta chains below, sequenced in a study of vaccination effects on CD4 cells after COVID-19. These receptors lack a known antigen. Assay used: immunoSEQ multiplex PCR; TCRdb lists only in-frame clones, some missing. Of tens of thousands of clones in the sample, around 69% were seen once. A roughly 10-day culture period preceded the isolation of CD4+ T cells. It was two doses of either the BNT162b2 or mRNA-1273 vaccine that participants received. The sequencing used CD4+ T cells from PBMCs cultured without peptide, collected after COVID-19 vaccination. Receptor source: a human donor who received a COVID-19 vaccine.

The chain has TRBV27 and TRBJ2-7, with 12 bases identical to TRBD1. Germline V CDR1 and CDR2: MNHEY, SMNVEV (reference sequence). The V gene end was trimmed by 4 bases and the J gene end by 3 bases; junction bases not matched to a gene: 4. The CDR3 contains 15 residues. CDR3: CASSSGQGARYEQYV. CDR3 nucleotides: TGTGCCAGCAGTTCGGGACAGGGGGCGCGCTACGAGCAGTACGTC.

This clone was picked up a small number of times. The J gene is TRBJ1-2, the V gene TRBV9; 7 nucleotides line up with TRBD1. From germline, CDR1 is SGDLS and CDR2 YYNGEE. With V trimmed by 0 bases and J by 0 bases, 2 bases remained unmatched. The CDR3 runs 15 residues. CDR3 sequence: CASSVGQGTNYGYTF. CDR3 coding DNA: TGTGCCAGCAGCGTAGGACAGGGTACTAACTATGGCTACACCTTC.

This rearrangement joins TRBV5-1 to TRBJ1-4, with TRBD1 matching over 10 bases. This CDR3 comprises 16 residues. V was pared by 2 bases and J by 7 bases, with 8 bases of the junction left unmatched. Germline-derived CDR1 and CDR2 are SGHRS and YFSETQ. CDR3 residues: CASSFLGQGESEKLFF. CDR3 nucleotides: TGCGCCAGCAGCTTCCTAGGACAGGGGGAGAGTGAAAAACTGTTTTTT.

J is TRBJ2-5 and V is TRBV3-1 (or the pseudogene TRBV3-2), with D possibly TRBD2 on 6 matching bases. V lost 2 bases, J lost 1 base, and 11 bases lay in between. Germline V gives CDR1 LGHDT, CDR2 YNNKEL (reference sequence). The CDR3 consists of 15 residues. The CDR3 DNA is TGTGCCAGCAGCCAACCGGGGGACTCCCAAGAGACCCAGTACTTC. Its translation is CASSQPGDSQETQYF.

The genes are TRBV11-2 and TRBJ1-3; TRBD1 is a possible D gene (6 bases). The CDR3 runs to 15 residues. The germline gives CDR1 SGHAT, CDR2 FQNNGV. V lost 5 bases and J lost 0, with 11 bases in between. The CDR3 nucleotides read TGTGCCAGCAGCCTCGGGACAAACTCTGGAAACACCATATATTTT. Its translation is CASSLGTNSGNTIYF.

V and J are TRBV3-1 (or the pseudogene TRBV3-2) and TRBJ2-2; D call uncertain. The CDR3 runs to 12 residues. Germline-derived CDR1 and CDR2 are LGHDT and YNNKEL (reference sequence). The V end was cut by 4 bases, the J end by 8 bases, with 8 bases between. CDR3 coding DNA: TGTGCCAGCAGCCCGTTGGGGGGGGAGCTGTTTTTT. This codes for CASSPLGGELFF.

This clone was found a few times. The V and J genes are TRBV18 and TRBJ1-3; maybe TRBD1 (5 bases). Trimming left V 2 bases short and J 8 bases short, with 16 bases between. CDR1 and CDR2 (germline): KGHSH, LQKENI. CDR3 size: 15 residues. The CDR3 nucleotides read TGTGCCAGCTCACCAAATTCTCTCTCGGGGGACACCATATATTTT. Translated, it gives CASSPNSLSGDTIYF. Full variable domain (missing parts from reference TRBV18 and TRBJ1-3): NAGVMQNPRHLVRRRGQEARLRCSPMKGHSHVYWYRQLPEEGLKFMVYLQKENIIDESGMPKERFSAEFPKEGPSILRIQQVVRGDSAAYFCASSPNSLSGDTIYFGEGSWLTVV.

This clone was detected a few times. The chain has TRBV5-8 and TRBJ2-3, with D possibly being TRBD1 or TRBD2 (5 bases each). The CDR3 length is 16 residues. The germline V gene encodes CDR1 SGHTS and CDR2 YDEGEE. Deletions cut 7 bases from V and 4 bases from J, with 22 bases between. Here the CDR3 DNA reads TGTGCCAGCCCAACCGTCCCGGGACGGCGCCCAGATACGCAGTATTTT. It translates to CASPTVPGRRPDTQYF. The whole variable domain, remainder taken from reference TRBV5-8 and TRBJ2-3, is EAGVTQSPTHLIKTRGQQATLRCSPISGHTSVYWYQQALGLGLQFLLWYDEGEERNRGNFPPRFSGRQFPNYSSELNVNALELEDSALYLCASPTVPGRRPDTQYFGPGTRLTVL.